Presented here are 3 T cell receptor beta chains from one specimen sequenced in a study of blood T cell repertoires in COVID-19 (dated by TCRdb to the early 2020s). The library was built by means of the immunoSEQ multiplex PCR assay. Held by TCRdb, this immuneACCESS table contains in-frame sequences only and omits some clones. Under half of the omission traces to an unresolved V gene where checked; the cause of the rest is unknown. The sample yields about 110,000 clones; approximately 84% were counted once. The ten largest clones take up around 4.2% of the sample. The sequenced material came from peripheral blood. The receptor set was obtained from a human donor in a cohort sampled during active COVID-19.

This sequence joins TRBV3-1 (or the pseudogene TRBV3-2) and TRBJ1-2; 7 bases align to TRBD1. The CDR3 is 15 amino acids. V trimming: 2 bases; J trimming: 3 bases; junction bases outside the gene matches: 6. Germline values: CDR1 LGHDT, CDR2 YNNKEL (reference sequence). This CDR3 reads CASSQQGGAHYGYTF. Written as DNA, the CDR3 is TGTGCCAGCAGCCAACAAGGGGGCGCCCACTATGGCTACACCTTC.

This clone was seen more than once but under ten times. The chain couples TRBV19 to TRBJ1-5; D remains ambiguous. CDR1 is LNHDA, CDR2 SQIVND, per germline (reference sequence). The V and J ends lost 7 bases and 7 bases respectively, with 17 bases between them. The length of the CDR3 is 14 residues. The CDR3 sequence: CASTMTGSDQPQHF. The CDR3 DNA reads TGTGCCAGTACCATGACGGGGAGCGACCAGCCCCAGCATTTT.

The rearrangement links TRBV28 to TRBJ2-7; tentative D call: TRBD2 (5 bases). The germline CDR1 and CDR2 sequences are MDHEN and SYDVKM. CDR3 length: 16 amino acids. V was trimmed by 3 bases and J by 3 bases, leaving 18 bases between them. CDR3 region: CASSFAIGVRLYEQYF. Here the CDR3 DNA reads TGTGCCAGCAGTTTCGCCATCGGGGTAAGGCTCTACGAGCAGTACTTC.